Presented here are 2 T cell receptor beta chains from one specimen sequenced in a study of T-cell reconstitution after alpha-beta-depleted transplantation in children. Preparation of the TCRbeta library involved a method that used unique molecular identifiers. TCRdb analysed the PCR reads with MiXCR anew, one entry per CDR3 protein. This sample has 700,000 or so distinct CDR3 sequences, with under 15% found just once. Source: PBMCs, taken before TCRalphabeta/CD19-depleted stem cell transplant. The receptors shown here come from a girl aged 2-10 years with congenital amegakaryocytic thrombocytopenia, due to receive a stem cell transplant.

This clonotype was observed many times. The chain combines TRBV20-1 with TRBJ2-1; 11 bases match TRBD2. This CDR3 has 13 residues. The J segment lost 3 bases and the V segment lost 6 bases, leaving 1 base of the junction unmatched. Germline lookup yields CDR1 DFQATT and CDR2 SNEGSKA (reference sequence). The CDR3 region is CSATSGGYNEQFF. The CDR3 DNA reads TGCAGTGCCACTAGCGGGGGCTACAATGAGCAGTTCTTC.

The rearrangement uses TRBV24-1 and TRBJ2-1, with TRBD2 matching over 11 bases. CDR1 is KGHDR and CDR2 is SFDVKD in the germline V gene. With V trimmed by 3 bases and J by 4 bases, 7 bases remained unmatched. This CDR3 is 17 amino acids long. The CDR3 DNA reads TGTGCCACCAGTGATCAAGGGACTAGCGGAAGTTACAATGAGCAGTTCTTC. Translating gives CATSDQGTSGSYNEQFF.